This T cell receptor (beta chain) was sequenced in a study of blood T cell repertoires in COVID-19. Study-wide background: Sites in the United States, Italy and Spain provided acute and convalescent COVID-19 samples. Sources were T cells, B-cell-depleted T cells, or PBMCs; the material itself was cDNA or gDNA.

Trimming removed 6 bases from V and 1 base from J, with 9 bases in between. Germline values: CDR1 MNHEY, CDR2 SVGAGI. The CDR3 sequence is 14 residues long. Repertoires were generated with immunoSEQ multiplex PCR, while TCRdb's copy carries only in-frame clones and drops some. The table has roughly 110,000 clones, over 80% seen once. The J gene is TRBJ2-2, the V gene TRBV6-5; D might be TRBD1 (5 bases). The specimen sequenced was peripheral blood. This receptor was identified in a woman in her 70s with acute or convalescent COVID-19. The DNA of the CDR3 is TGTGCCAGCAGCTTAACAGGGAACACCGGGGAGCTGTTTTTT. Amino acid sequence: CASSLTGNTGELFF.